A single TCR beta chain is shown here with its context. This specimen belongs to a study of T cells in Graves' hyperthyroidism and ophthalmopathy. Authors of the study amplified TCR beta CDR3 regions from RNA transcripts. With the HTBI primer set, the TCR CDR3 went through a first round of RT-PCR. TCRdb passed the multiplex PCR reads through MiXCR, listing each CDR3 protein once. Of approximately 380,000 distinct CDR3 sequences listed, around 18% are singletons. Per germline, CDR1 LNHDA and CDR2 SQIVND (reference sequence). V lost 3 bases, J lost 8 bases, and 16 bases lay in between. The CDR3 length is 14 residues. Those patients with uncontrolled infection, other autoimmune disease, pregnancy or lactation were excluded.

This sequence joins TRBV19 and TRBJ1-1; D gene uncertain. The sample comprised blood. The source of this sequence is a young man with Graves' ophthalmopathy. CDR3 in amino acids: CASSMGSDYIEAFF. DNA for the CDR3: TGTGCCAGTAGTATGGGTTCGGACTACATAGAAGCTTTCTTT. Full variable domain (outside the CDR3, taken from reference TRBV19 and TRBJ1-1): DGGITQSPKYLFRKEGQNVTLSCEQNLNHDAMYWYRQDPGQGLRLIYYSQIVNDFQKGDIAEGYSVSREKKESFPLTVTSAQKNPTAFYLCASSMGSDYIEAFFGQGTRLTVV.